This T cell receptor (beta chain) was obtained from a study of T cell repertoires in cytomegalovirus infection. Overall study: HLA-B-restricted CMV epitopes that are well studied were used alongside recently identified HLA-C-restricted ones.

Study-wide points: CMV carriers with the relevant HLA were identified by cumulative public TCR beta family frequency.

Germline assignment: CDR1 SGHRS and CDR2 YFSETQ. There are 16 residues in the CDR3. The V end lost 0 bases, the J end lost 4 bases, and 14 bases lay between the germline ends. One entry per CDR3 protein, called by TCRdb with MiXCR from the reads. The sample holds a few hundred thousand distinct CDR3 sequences, under 45% seen once. Regarding this clonotype: What it binds is unknown.

This chain uses TRBV5-1 with TRBJ2-1; the D gene could be TRBD1 or TRBD2 (5 bases each). The TCR was taken from a human donor in good health (CMV status not recorded). Some clones in this sample may be carry-over from other donors' samples. The specimen comprised cultured PBMCs, sampled from culture after CMV antigen stimulation. CDR3 residues: CASSLVPGTSYNEQFF. CDR3 nucleotides: TGCGCCAGCAGCTTGGTCCCGGGGACCTCATACAATGAGCAGTTCTTC.